The 9 T cell receptor beta chains listed next were all sequenced from one sample in a study of blood T cell repertoires in COVID-19. Measured with immunoSEQ multiplex PCR; TCRdb has only the in-frame clones, and not every one. The table shows roughly 230,000 clones, with around 81% occurring only once. The specimen sequenced was peripheral blood. These receptors all come from a man between 50 and 59 years old with active or convalescent COVID-19.

This clone has a handful of counts. This chain joins TRBV5-4 and TRBJ2-1, with TRBD2 matching over 9 bases. The length of the CDR3 is 16 residues. V dropped 0 bases and J dropped 1; count of bases not matched to a gene: 2. Germline lookup yields CDR1 SGHNT and CDR2 YYREEE (reference sequence). The DNA of the CDR3 is TGTGCCAGCAGCTTGGATGCGGGGGGGTCCTACAATGAGCAGTTCTTC. Protein: CASSLDAGGSYNEQFF. The full variable domain, completed using reference TRBV5-4 and TRBJ2-1, is ETGVTQSPTHLIKTRGQQVTLRCSSQSGHNTVSWYQQALGQGPQFIFQYYREEENGRGNFPPRFSGLQFPNYSSELNVNALELDDSALYLCASSLDAGGSYNEQFFGPGTRLTVL.

The chain links TRBV7-9 to TRBJ2-5, with a tentative D call TRBD1 (6 bases). CDR3 size: 14 residues. V was cut by 5 bases and J by 5 bases, with 15 bases left in between. The germline gives CDR1 SEHNR, CDR2 FQNEAQ (reference sequence). The CDR3 DNA is TGTGCCAGCAGCAAAGACAGGTTTTGGGAGACCCAGTACTTC. This encodes CASSKDRFWETQYF.

V usage is TRBV7-2 and J usage is TRBJ2-2, with a tentative D call TRBD1 (6 bases). Germline V lookup: CDR1 SGHTA, CDR2 FQGNSA. CDR3 length: 15 amino acids. Trimming removed 1 base at V and 7 bases at J, with 13 bases between. The CDR3 nucleotides are TGTGCCAGCAGCTTAGGAACAGGGAGCGGCGGGGAGCTGTTTTTT. It codes for CASSLGTGSGGELFF.

The chain recombines TRBV4-1 with TRBJ2-7, with TRBD1 matching 9 bases. J was trimmed by 4 bases and V by 1 base; bases with no gene match: 5. Per the germline V gene, CDR1 is MGHRA and CDR2 is YSYEKL. The length of the CDR3 is 15 residues. The CDR3 nucleotides are TGCGCCAGCAGCCAAGGGACAGGGGTGGTGTACGAGCAGTACTTC. It codes for CASSQGTGVVYEQYF.

V is TRBV19 and J is TRBJ2-1; TRBD2 agrees at 8 bases. Germline loops: CDR1 LNHDA, CDR2 SQIVND (reference sequence). The CDR3 loop spans 15 amino acids. V was clipped by 3 bases and J by 7 bases; unmatched bases: 8. Here the CDR3 reads CASSMSGGGQNEQFF. The CDR3 bases are TGTGCCAGTAGTATGTCTGGCGGGGGGCAGAATGAGCAGTTCTTC.

The CDR3: CASSYGTSTAYEQYF. CDR3 DNA sequence: TGTGCCAGCAGTTACGGGACATCAACTGCCTACGAGCAGTACTTC. J is TRBJ2-7 and V is TRBV6-6; weak D call: TRBD1 (6 bases). CDR3 size: 15 residues. V was trimmed by 2 bases and J by 2 bases, leaving 13 bases between them. Germline CDR1 reads MNHNY; CDR2 reads SVGAGI (reference sequence).

The CDR3 sequence: CASRPSGGAADTQYF. CDR3 in DNA: TGCGCCAGCAGGCCTAGCGGGGGGGCCGCAGATACGCAGTATTTT. The rearrangement uses TRBV5-1 and TRBJ2-3; 12 bases align to TRBD2. The ends lost 5 bases at V and 4 bases at J; junction bases unmatched: 5. Germline values: CDR1 SGHRS, CDR2 YFSETQ. CDR3 size: 15 residues.

As concerns this clone: The identical CDR3 is also encoded by other nucleotide sequences in the sample. The chain links TRBV6-6 to TRBJ2-3; 7 bases are a match to TRBD2. Germline-derived CDR1 and CDR2 are MNHNY and SVGAGI (reference sequence). The V gene end was trimmed by 8 bases and the J gene end by 1 base; junction bases not matched to a gene: 3. The CDR3 covers 13 residues. CDR3 nucleotide sequence: TGTGCCAGCGGGAGGGGCGGCACAGATACGCAGTATTTT. Translation: CASGRGGTDTQYF.

This chain links TRBV2 with TRBJ1-1; 9 nucleotides match TRBD1. The CDR3 totals 15 residues. J was trimmed by 0 bases and V by 7 bases; bases with no gene match: 6. Germline CDR1 reads SNHLY; CDR2 reads FYNNEI. For the CDR3, the DNA is TGTGCCAGCATCCCGGGACAGGGACTGAACACTGAAGCTTTCTTT. As protein: CASIPGQGLNTEAFF. Using reference TRBV2 and TRBJ1-1 for the parts outside the CDR3, the full variable domain is EPEVTQTPSHQVTQMGQEVILRCVPISNHLYFYWYRQILGQKVEFLVSFYNNEISEKSEIFDDQFSVERPDGSNFTLKIRSTKLEDSAMYFCASIPGQGLNTEAFFGQGTRLTVV.